This T cell receptor (beta chain) comes out of a study of T cell responses to AZD1222 COVID-19 vaccine. Study conclusions and caveats: Recipients of AZD1222 seropositive at baseline numbered only six or seven.

The V end was cut by 6 bases, the J end by 6 bases, with 12 bases between. Germline assignment: CDR1 MNHEY and CDR2 SVGAGI. The CDR3 totals 13 residues. Clones were sequenced by immunoSEQ multiplex PCR, and TCRdb holds only the in-frame ones, with some missing. The data show 110,000 or so clones, approximately 88% seen once. Points on this clone: What it binds is unknown.

This chain connects TRBV6-5 to TRBJ1-3; the D gene is possibly TRBD1 (5 bases). The sequencing used peripheral blood, collected 28 days after the second AZD1222 dose. The receptor comes from an adult who received the AZD1222 COVID-19 vaccine. For the CDR3, the DNA is TGTGCCAGCAGGGCCAAGGGACCAAACACCATATATTTT. It encodes CASRAKGPNTIYF.